Below, 2 T cell receptor beta chains from the same sample are listed, as sequenced in a study of T-cell memory formation after mild COVID-19. TCRdb independently ran MiXCR on the 5' RACE reads; one entry per CDR3 protein. Of roughly 610,000 distinct CDR3 sequences listed, around a sixth were seen once; the top ten hold about 8.1%. Material for sequencing was PBMCs or a T cell subset sorted from them (not recorded which). The receptors were gathered from an adult woman who had mild COVID-19 (a few samples of this study predate the infection). Cell type and time point are not known.

As DNA, the CDR3 is TGTGCCAGCAGTTACTTCCGGGGAGGTGAAAAACTGTTTTTT. Protein product: CASSYFRGGEKLFF. The chain is built from TRBV6-5 and TRBJ1-4, with D uncertain. The V end was cut by 1 base, the J end by 7 bases, with 10 bases between. Germline V gives CDR1 MNHEY, CDR2 SVGAGI. CDR3 length: 14 amino acids.

There are a few counts of this clonotype. The chain's CDR3 is CASSPRMGLQNYEQYF. The CDR3 DNA sequence: TGTGCCAGCAGCCCCCGCATGGGACTCCAGAATTACGAGCAGTACTTC. The J gene is TRBJ2-7, the V gene TRBV7-9; possible D gene TRBD2, 6 bases. The CDR3 is 16 amino acids. The germline V gene has CDR1 SEHNR and CDR2 FQNEAQ (reference sequence). Trimming stripped 5 bases from V and 4 bases from J, with 21 bases between.